This passage covers 30 T cell receptor beta chains from one sample sequenced in a study of T cell responses to AZD1222 COVID-19 vaccine listed by TCRdb under 2021. The library was built by means of the immunoSEQ multiplex PCR assay. The clones in this table, taken by TCRdb from immuneACCESS, are in-frame only. Not every clone is retained; where verified, under half of the shortfall comes from an unresolved V gene, and the cause of the rest is unknown. This sample has about 100,000 clones in its table, and around 87% of those were observed once. About a tenth of the sample is held by the ten biggest clonotypes. In the paper's terms, the time point label means: about 28 days (+/-7) after the second vaccine dose. The specimen comprised peripheral blood, sampled 28 days after the second AZD1222 dose. The origin of the receptors is an adult who received the AZD1222 COVID-19 vaccine.

The V gene is TRBV6-5, the J gene TRBJ1-2; unclear D gene. V lost 0 bases, J lost 5 bases, and 13 bases lay in between. The germline CDR1 and CDR2 sequences are MNHEY and SVGAGI. This CDR3 is 15 amino acids long. CDR3 loop: CASSYSDWGRYGYTF. CDR3 in DNA: TGTGCCAGCAGTTACTCGGACTGGGGAAGGTATGGCTACACCTTC.

The chain has TRBV19 and TRBJ2-3; 14 positions agree with TRBD2. CDR1 and CDR2 (germline): LNHDA, SQIVND (reference sequence). The CDR3 sequence is 14 residues long. V shed 8 bases, J shed 4 bases, and the junction held 2 bases outside the gene matches. In DNA form, the CDR3 reads TGTGCCAGTGGGACTAGCGGGAGTCCAGATACGCAGTATTTT. Translation gives CASGTSGSPDTQYF.

This sequence joins TRBV3-1 (or the pseudogene TRBV3-2) and TRBJ1-2; maybe TRBD1 (5 bases). V lost 4 bases and J 0 bases, leaving 9 bases between the germline ends. This CDR3 is 14 amino acids long. Germline-derived CDR1 and CDR2 are LGHDT and YNNKEL (reference sequence). The CDR3 region is CASSPDIANYGYTF. In nucleotides, the CDR3 is TGTGCCAGCAGCCCGGACATAGCTAACTATGGCTACACCTTC.

In the case of this clone: Other DNA sequences in this specimen translate into the identical CDR3. The genes are TRBV9 and TRBJ1-1, with no clear D. CDR3 length equals 12 residues. Trimming cost V 0 bases and J 4 bases, with 4 bases left between them. Germline lookup yields CDR1 SGDLS and CDR2 YYNGEE. The CDR3 loop is CASSVGGTEAFF. As DNA, the CDR3 is TGTGCCAGCAGCGTAGGGGGCACTGAAGCTTTCTTT.

The V gene is TRBV19, the J gene TRBJ2-3; possibly TRBD2 for D (5 bases). Germline-derived CDR1 and CDR2 are LNHDA and SQIVND (reference sequence). The V end lost 7 bases, the J end lost 3 bases, and 14 bases lay between the germline ends. There are 14 residues in the CDR3. CDR3 amino acids: CASKMVGGTDTQYF. As DNA, the CDR3 is TGTGCCAGTAAAATGGTTGGAGGTACAGATACGCAGTATTTT.

This chain uses TRBV4-1 with TRBJ1-2; 8 positions agree with TRBD1. Looked up from germline, CDR1 is MGHRA and CDR2 is YSYEKL. V lost 6 bases, J lost 4 bases, and 7 bases stayed unmatched. The CDR3 sequence is 14 residues long. CDR3 nucleotides: TGCGCCAGCAGACCACCGGGACAGGTCTATGGCTACACCTTC. This translates into CASRPPGQVYGYTF.

This clone was detected only once. The chain combines TRBV18 with TRBJ1-3; possible D gene TRBD1, 6 bases. CDR3 length equals 17 residues. Looked up from germline, CDR1 is KGHSH and CDR2 is LQKENI. Trimming removed 0 bases from V and 0 bases from J, with 12 bases in between. The DNA for the CDR3 is TGTGCCAGCTCACCACCGAGCGGCAGGGGCTCTGGAAACACCATATATTTT. It is translated as CASSPPSGRGSGNTIYF.

V and J are TRBV5-5 and TRBJ1-5, with 9 bases that match TRBD1. Trimming took 0 bases from V and 6 from J; bases not matched to a gene: 10. This CDR3 contains 17 residues. Germline V gives CDR1 SGHKS, CDR2 YYEKEE (reference sequence). The CDR3 DNA sequence: TGTGCCAGCAGCTTGGGGCTACGGACAGGGGAAGGTCAGCCCCAGCATTTT. Amino acid sequence: CASSLGLRTGEGQPQHF.

The chain carries TRBV27 and TRBJ1-5; no clear D. The CDR3 spans 15 residues. The germline V gene encodes CDR1 MNHEY and CDR2 SMNVEV (reference sequence). Between the trimmed V and J ends, which lost 0 bases and 1 base, there was a span of 7 bases. CDR3 sequence reads: CASSLSPASNQPQHF. CDR3 bases: TGTGCCAGCAGTTTATCGCCCGCCAGCAATCAGCCCCAGCATTTT.

The chain joins TRBV6-1 to TRBJ2-3; D is unclear. The germline V gene encodes CDR1 MNHNS and CDR2 SASEGT. The CDR3 has 14 amino acids. The V gene lost 0 bases and the J gene lost 1 base, with 5 bases spanning the gap. The CDR3 coding sequence is TGTGCCAGCAGTGAAGCCGGCCGCACAGATACGCAGTATTTT. Amino acid sequence: CASSEAGRTDTQYF.

The V gene is TRBV27, the J gene TRBJ2-3; 9 bases are a match to TRBD1. V trimming: 2 bases; J trimming: 2 bases; junction bases outside the gene matches: 2. The CDR3 is 15 amino acids. Per germline, CDR1 MNHEY and CDR2 SMNVEV (reference sequence). The CDR3 nucleotides read TGTGCCAGCAGTTTAGGACAGGGGTACACAGATACGCAGTATTTT. It is translated as CASSLGQGYTDTQYF.

The gene calls are TRBV6-5 and TRBJ1-1; 9 nucleotides agree with TRBD1. Germline V gene sequence: CDR1 MNHEY, CDR2 SVGAGI. V lost 6 bases to trimming and J lost 4 bases; unmatched junction nucleotides: 9. The CDR3 is 15 residues long. The CDR3 sequence: CASSYQLTGGTEAFF. DNA of the CDR3: TGTGCCAGCAGCTACCAATTGACAGGGGGCACTGAAGCTTTCTTT.

This chain joins TRBV19 and TRBJ1-5; possibly TRBD1 for D (5 bases). The V end was cut by 6 bases, the J end by 7 bases, with 22 bases between. This CDR3 comprises 16 residues. Germline V gene lookup returns CDR1 LNHDA and CDR2 SQIVND (reference sequence). CDR3 sequence (DNA): TGTGCCAGTAGCGCTCGGGGGTTTCGGTCCAGGCAGCCCCAGCATTTT. This codes for CASSARGFRSRQPQHF.

The rearrangement joins TRBV15 to TRBJ2-7, with D perhaps matching TRBD2 (6 bases). CDR3 length equals 14 residues. V lost 0 bases, J lost 7 bases, and 13 bases lay in between. From germline, CDR1 is LNHNV and CDR2 YYDKDF (reference sequence). The CDR3 sequence is CATSRDRPAGEQYF. The CDR3 nucleotides read TGTGCCACCAGCAGAGATCGGCCCGCGGGAGAGCAGTACTTC.

This chain joins TRBV6-4 and TRBJ2-2; D tentatively fits TRBD1 or TRBD2 (6 bases each). Deletions cut 2 bases from V and 3 bases from J, with 7 bases between. The CDR3 runs 14 residues. The germline gives CDR1 MRHNA, CDR2 SNTAGT. Here the CDR3 reads CASSDGGHTGELFF. Here the CDR3 DNA reads TGTGCCAGCAGTGACGGGGGGCACACCGGGGAGCTGTTTTTT.

The V gene is TRBV20-1, the J gene TRBJ2-3, with D perhaps matching TRBD1 (5 bases). This CDR3 comprises 14 residues. The germline V and J ends were trimmed by 3 bases and 3 bases, with 13 bases remaining between them. CDR1 and CDR2 (germline): DFQATT, SNEGSKA (reference sequence). CDR3 residues: CSASPWTSTDTQYF. The CDR3 coding sequence is TGCAGTGCTAGTCCTTGGACATCGACAGATACGCAGTATTTT.

The chain is built from TRBV20-1 and TRBJ1-4; D is undetermined. The CDR3 consists of 11 residues. The V end lost 1 base, the J end lost 6 bases, and 3 bases lay between the germline ends. The germline CDR1 and CDR2 sequences are DFQATT and SNEGSKA (reference sequence). The CDR3 nucleotides are TGCAGTGCTAGAGTGGATGAAAAACTGTTTTTT. The encoded protein is CSARVDEKLFF.

The V gene is TRBV9, the J gene TRBJ2-3, with TRBD2 matching 10 bases. Looked up from germline, CDR1 is SGDLS and CDR2 is YYNGEE. The V and J ends lost 5 bases and 4 bases, in that order; junction bases with no gene match: 7. CDR3 size: 15 residues. The DNA of the CDR3 is TGTGCCAGCAGTGACGGGACTAGCGTCGCAGATACGCAGTATTTT. Protein: CASSDGTSVADTQYF.

This clone turned up a few times. The gene calls are TRBV9 and TRBJ1-1; D not resolved. V was cut by 0 bases and J by 6 bases, with 9 bases left in between. This CDR3 is built from 13 residues. Germline V gives CDR1 SGDLS, CDR2 YYNGEE. CDR3: CASSVGLWAEAFF. CDR3 nucleotides: TGTGCCAGCAGCGTAGGGTTATGGGCTGAAGCTTTCTTT.

This clone was seen once. J is TRBJ2-3 and V is TRBV5-1; D is unresolved. V shed 0 bases and J shed 6 bases, with 11 bases lying between them. CDR3 length: 14 residues. Germline assignment: CDR1 SGHRS and CDR2 YFSETQ. The CDR3 nucleotides read TGCGCCAGCAGCTTGGTCAAACCCACGGATACGCAGTATTTT. Translating it yields CASSLVKPTDTQYF.

This chain joins TRBV28 and TRBJ2-2; D is unclear. The ends were cut back, 3 bases at V and 3 bases at J, with 14 bases in the middle. The CDR3 is 16 residues long. The germline CDR1 and CDR2 sequences are MDHEN and SYDVKM. The CDR3 DNA reads TGTGCCAGCAGTTTCTTTCCAGCCTCCGACACCGGGGAGCTGTTTTTT. Its protein product is CASSFFPASDTGELFF.

The rearrangement links TRBV21-1 to TRBJ2-7; the table's D gene call, TRBD2, was not cross checked with the DNA. TRBV21-1 is an annotated pseudogene. This CDR3 comprises 13 residues. The CDR3 spells CASRRRSSYEQYF. As DNA, the CDR3 is TGTGCCAGCAGGCGGAGGAGCTCCTACGAGCAGTACTTC.

V gene TRBV19 combines with J gene TRBJ2-7; 10 bases line up with TRBD1. The CDR3 length is 13 residues. The germline V gene has CDR1 LNHDA and CDR2 SQIVND (reference sequence). V dropped 4 bases and J dropped 4; count of bases not matched to a gene: 1. The CDR3 bases are TGTGCCAGTAGTACGGGACAGGGGTACGAGCAGTACTTC. Translation gives CASSTGQGYEQYF.

The V gene is TRBV18, the J gene TRBJ1-2; the match to TRBD1 covers 8 bases. Germline CDR1 is KGHSH and CDR2 is LQKENI. The CDR3 runs 14 residues. Losses at the gene ends were 3 bases for V and 7 bases for J; bases not matched to a gene: 7. CDR3 sequence reads: CASSPLDRDVGYTF. As DNA, the CDR3 is TGTGCCAGCTCACCGCTGGACAGGGACGTTGGCTACACCTTC. The variable domain in full, completed from reference TRBV18 and TRBJ1-2, reads NAGVMQNPRHLVRRRGQEARLRCSPMKGHSHVYWYRQLPEEGLKFMVYLQKENIIDESGMPKERFSAEFPKEGPSILRIQQVVRGDSAAYFCASSPLDRDVGYTFGSGTRLTVV.

CDR3 sequence: CASSSLDRFSSGNTIYF. In DNA, the CDR3 is TGTGCCAGCAGCTCCTTGGACAGGTTCAGCTCTGGAAACACCATATATTTT. This rearrangement joins TRBV7-6 to TRBJ1-3; 7 nucleotides align to TRBD1. Trimming took 4 bases from V and 0 from J; bases not matched to a gene: 9. Germline CDR1 is SGHVS and CDR2 is FNYEAQ. The CDR3 covers 17 residues.

The chain carries TRBV7-2 and TRBJ2-2; tentative D call: TRBD2 (6 bases). V gave up 2 bases and J gave up 2 bases, with 12 bases separating them. The CDR3 has 16 amino acids. The germline V gene encodes CDR1 SGHTA and CDR2 FQGNSA. For the CDR3, the DNA is TGTGCCAGCAGCTTATCTGTGGGACTTAACACCGGGGAGCTGTTTTTT. It encodes CASSLSVGLNTGELFF.

CDR3 sequence reads: CASSLLVTGASYGYTF. CDR3 sequence (DNA): TGTGCCAGCAGCTTATTAGTCACAGGAGCCTCCTATGGCTACACCTTC. The rearrangement uses TRBV7-2 and TRBJ1-2; perhaps TRBD1 as D (5 bases). The V end lost 2 bases, the J end lost 4 bases, and 17 bases lay between the germline ends. The CDR3 is 16 residues long. Germline lookup yields CDR1 SGHTA and CDR2 FQGNSA.

The gene calls are TRBV5-1 and TRBJ2-5; perhaps TRBD1 as D (6 bases). This CDR3 comprises 13 residues. V gave up 2 bases and J gave up 3 bases, with 8 bases separating them. The germline CDR1 and CDR2 sequences are SGHRS and YFSETQ. The CDR3 DNA sequence: TGCGCCAGCAGCTTCCCAGGGGAAGAGACCCAGTACTTC. This gives the protein CASSFPGEETQYF. The variable domain in full, completed from reference TRBV5-1 and TRBJ2-5, reads KAGVTQTPRYLIKTRGQQVTLSCSPISGHRSVSWYQQTPGQGLQFLFEYFSETQRNKGNFPGRFSGRQFSNSRSEMNVSTLELGDSALYLCASSFPGEETQYFGPGTRLLVL.

In this sample, this clone turned up once. V is TRBV5-8 and J is TRBJ1-4; tentatively, D is TRBD1 (5 bases). The CDR3 runs 16 residues. Deletions cut 0 bases from V and 0 bases from J, with 9 bases between. Per germline, CDR1 SGHTS and CDR2 YDEGEE. The CDR3 region is CASSLAQTATNEKLFF. CDR3 sequence (DNA): TGTGCCAGCAGCTTGGCTCAGACAGCAACTAATGAAAAACTGTTTTTT.

This clone has only one observation. The chain employs TRBV9 and TRBJ2-2; D remains unclear. The length of the CDR3 is 16 residues. Germline-derived CDR1 and CDR2 are SGDLS and YYNGEE. Trimming removed 5 bases from V and 0 bases from J, with 14 bases in between. CDR3: CASSQGGSANTGELFF. Written as DNA, the CDR3 is TGTGCCAGCAGTCAAGGCGGTTCCGCGAACACCGGGGAGCTGTTTTTT.